Listed below are T cell receptor beta chains from one sample, sequenced in a study of regulatory and conventional T cells in RAG deficiency. Data came from immunoSEQ multiplex PCR; TCRdb stores just in-frame clones and leaves some out. The sample consists of 30,000 to 35,000 clones, 85% to 90% of them appearing once. The sample was also reused in another study, on regulatory T cells.

Input material: CD8+ T cells sorted from blood. The receptors come from a human donor in good health. CDR3s leave out the opening cysteine and the closing phenylalanine or tryptophan. Clone sizes are given selectively: once, few, many, or a class where the clone is expanded.

>TRBJ1-1|TRBV19|11|-
ASSSWASAEAF
>TRBJ2-7|TRBV5-1|12|-
ASSPRGVYDEQY
>TRBJ2-3|TRBV7-9|16|-
ASSSRRASGSDTDTQY
>TRBJ2-1|TRBV7-9|12|-
ASSLVGRDNEQF
>TRBJ1-5|TRBV28|15|-
ASSSLWGQVINQPQH
>TRBJ2-1|TRBV15|11|-
ATSRVSYNEQF
>TRBJ1-5|TRBV7-6|12|-
ASSLKGPNQPQH
>TRBJ1-1|TRBV2|13|-
ASSEGLRGWTEAF
>TRBJ1-1|TRBV19|13|-
ASSSDRGRNTEAF
>TRBJ1-3|TRBV19|15|-
ASSIDLKVFSGNTIY
>TRBJ2-3|TRBV5-1|9|-
ASSLGDTQY
>TRBJ1-2|TRBV2|12|-
ASSETVQHYGYT
>TRBJ2-3|TRBV27|12|-
ASSLGSGTDTQY
>TRBJ2-1|TRBV2|15|-
ASSGGLAGGVGNEQF
>TRBJ1-1|TRBV6-5|9|once
ASEGGTEAF
>TRBJ2-2|TRBV11-2|13|-
ASSLANPLTGEPF
>TRBJ2-3|TRBV2|15|-
ASNLLAGGEGTDTQY
>TRBJ1-1|TRBV5-5|14|-
ASSFETGYVSTEAF
>TRBJ2-2|TRBV11-2|12|-
ASSWNMNTGELF
>TRBJ1-1|TRBV5-1|11|-
ASSLAPNTEAF
>TRBJ2-1|TRBV2|11|-
ASRDLGLNEQF
>TRBJ2-3|TRBV27|13|-
ASSSRQGSTDTQY
>TRBJ2-7|TRBV7-2|11|-
ASGLTSDYEQY
>TRBJ2-7|TRBV28|11|-
ASSQGVRYEQY
>TRBJ2-2|TRBV6-4|12|once
ASSERGDTGELF
>TRBJ1-2|TRBV11-2|13|-
ASSLVPWGDDGYT
>TRBJ2-7|TRBV21-1|16|-
ASSKALYGEGDLYEQY
>TRBJ2-7|TRBV7-8|13|-
ASSQAGTVSLEQY
>TRBJ2-7|TRBV7-8|11|-
ASSFSGAYEQY
>TRBJ2-5|TRBV6-5|13|-
ASSQSGGAAETQY
>TRBJ2-2|TRBV6-6|11|-
ASSGPSTGELF
>TRBJ1-3|TRBV6-1|12|-
ASGGIGSGNTIY
>TRBJ1-1|TRBV27|12|-
ASSVDRVGTEAF
>TRBJ2-3|TRBV29-1|14|-
SVERNAGEWADTQY
>TRBJ1-2|TRBV6-1|13|-
ASSESGAPNYGYT
>TRBJ2-2|TRBV9|12|-
ASSKTANTGELF
>TRBJ2-1|TRBV13|16|-
ASSLGLAGESSYNEQF
>-|TRBV19|14|-
ASSMGLTGDSYEQY
>TRBJ1-2|TRBV9|16|-
ASSVSPIPQGDNYGYT
>TRBJ1-2|TRBV30|10|once
AWSSTGDGHT